This T cell receptor (beta chain) was retrieved from a study of CD8 T cells in ankylosing spondylitis. Broader study findings: Previously reported in reactive arthritis synovial fluid and blood were some of the motif variants. Researchers report that disease-linked clones proved CD8+ and relatively rare in peripheral blood. Significantly higher representation of disease-linked clones was reported for matched ankylosing spondylitis synovial fluid.

This clonotype has ten or more counts. Its antigen is as yet unknown. Library preparation for TCR beta used quantitative 5'-RACE with molecular barcodes. One entry per CDR3 protein results from TCRdb running MiXCR on the 5' RACE reads. The table has about 120,000 distinct CDR3 sequences, roughly an eighth seen once. The specimen was blood, either unsorted or a sorted T cell fraction (not recorded which). The sequence was obtained from a female donor with ankylosing spondylitis or in good health (not recorded which).

The CDR3 here is CASSLAPSSTGELFF. The CDR3 bases are TGTGCCAGCAGTTTAGCCCCCTCCTCGACCGGGGAGCTGTTTTTT. The chain uses TRBV12-3 or TRBV12-4 and TRBJ2-2, with D hard to call. This CDR3 is built from 15 residues. Deletions cut 0 bases from V and 5 bases from J, with 10 bases between.